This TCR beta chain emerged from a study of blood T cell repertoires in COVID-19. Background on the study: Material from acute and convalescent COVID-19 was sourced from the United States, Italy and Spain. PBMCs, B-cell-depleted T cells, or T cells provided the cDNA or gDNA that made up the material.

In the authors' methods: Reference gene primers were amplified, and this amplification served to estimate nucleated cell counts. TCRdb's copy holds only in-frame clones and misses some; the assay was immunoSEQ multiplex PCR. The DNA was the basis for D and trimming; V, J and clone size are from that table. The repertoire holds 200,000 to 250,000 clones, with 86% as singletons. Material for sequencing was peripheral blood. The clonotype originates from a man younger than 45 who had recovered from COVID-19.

Here the CDR3 reads CASRIGTGTYNEQFF. The CDR3 DNA sequence: TGTGCCAGCAGGATCGGGACAGGGACCTACAATGAGCAGTTCTTC. This rearrangement joins TRBV6-5 to TRBJ2-1, with TRBD1 matching 9 bases. This CDR3 is built from 15 residues. Germline-derived CDR1 and CDR2 are MNHEY and SVGAGI. The trim removed 6 bases at V and 2 bases at J, leaving 5 bases unmatched.